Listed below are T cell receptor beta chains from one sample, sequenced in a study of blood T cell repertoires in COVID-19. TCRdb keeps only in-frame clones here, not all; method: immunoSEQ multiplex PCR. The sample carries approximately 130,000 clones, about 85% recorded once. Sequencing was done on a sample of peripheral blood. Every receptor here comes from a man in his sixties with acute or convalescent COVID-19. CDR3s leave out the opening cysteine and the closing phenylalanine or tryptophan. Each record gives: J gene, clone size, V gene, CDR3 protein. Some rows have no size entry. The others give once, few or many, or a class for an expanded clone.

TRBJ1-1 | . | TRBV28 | ASSSWDFEGMNTEAF
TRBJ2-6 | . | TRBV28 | ASSLGGSGANVLT
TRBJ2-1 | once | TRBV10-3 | AISPGTGIGNEQF
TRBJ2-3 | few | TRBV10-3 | AIRPGDTDTQY
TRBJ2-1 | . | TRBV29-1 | SVGTSRANEQF
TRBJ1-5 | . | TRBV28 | ASSSSGSNQPQH
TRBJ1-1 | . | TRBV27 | ASSSPSSF
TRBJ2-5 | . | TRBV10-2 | ASSGLEVETQY
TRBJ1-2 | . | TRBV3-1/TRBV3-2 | ASSQGYSHGYT
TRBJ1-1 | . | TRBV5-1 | ATREALGTEAF
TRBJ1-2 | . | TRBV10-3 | AVPQGDGYT
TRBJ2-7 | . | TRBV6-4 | ASGGLRSSYEQY
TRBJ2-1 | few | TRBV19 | ASRPPGQGAMNEQF
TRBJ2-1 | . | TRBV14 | ASSQEGTGIYEQF
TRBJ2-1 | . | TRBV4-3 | ASSQVWGGSYNEQF
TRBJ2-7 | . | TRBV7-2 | ASSTKEDRGHHEQY
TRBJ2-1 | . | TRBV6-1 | ASSELRGTYNEQF
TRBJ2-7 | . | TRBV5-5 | ASSLVGQGARRQY
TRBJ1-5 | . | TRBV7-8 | ASSLGTGGINQPQH
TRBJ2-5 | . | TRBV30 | AAGGNQETQY
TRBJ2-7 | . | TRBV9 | ASSGLAEPYEQY
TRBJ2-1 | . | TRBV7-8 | ASSFARLAGGDEQF
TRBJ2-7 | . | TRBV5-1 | ASRTPGQTHEQY
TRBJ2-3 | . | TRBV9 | ASSVTAVSTDTQY
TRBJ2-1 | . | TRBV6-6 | ASSYAIQGKNEQF
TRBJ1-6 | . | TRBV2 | ASSDGTGGSPLH
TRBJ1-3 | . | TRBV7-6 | ASSPGRVNTIY
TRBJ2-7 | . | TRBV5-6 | ASSSWTGYEQY
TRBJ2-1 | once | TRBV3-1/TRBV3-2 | ASSLLEGGGQF
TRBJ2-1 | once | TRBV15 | ATSRDQEGVRF
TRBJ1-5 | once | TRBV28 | ASSFEGPNQPQH
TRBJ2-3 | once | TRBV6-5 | ASRPGTDTQY
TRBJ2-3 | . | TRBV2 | ASEASRADTQY
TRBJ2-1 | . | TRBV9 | ASSVRSGYYNEQF
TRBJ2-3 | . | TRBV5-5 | ASSLNPWQNTDTQY
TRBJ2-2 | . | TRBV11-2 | ASSLNAGGSNTGELF
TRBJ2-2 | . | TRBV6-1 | ASSEAAGLIGELF
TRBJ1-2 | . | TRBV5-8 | ASSTDSNYGYT
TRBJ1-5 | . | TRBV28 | ATAPQTGRGNQPQH
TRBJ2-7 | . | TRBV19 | ATQLKRGPSYEQY
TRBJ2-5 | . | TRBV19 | ASRDRGLGTETQY
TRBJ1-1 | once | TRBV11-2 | ASSSGIVLYTEAF
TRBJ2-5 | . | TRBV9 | ASSVETSGGETQY
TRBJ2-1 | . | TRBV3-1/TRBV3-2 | ASSQRGRGNEQF
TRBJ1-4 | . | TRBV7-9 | ASSLGATGGESLF